These 23 T cell receptor beta chains came from one sample sequenced in a study of T-cell memory formation after mild COVID-19. MiXCR, run by TCRdb on the 5' RACE reads, gives a single entry per CDR3 protein. The sample includes 300,000 or so distinct CDR3 sequences, less than 20% of them seen just once. Sequencing was performed on PBMCs or a T cell subset sorted from them (not recorded which). The receptors originated from a man aged 18 to 29 who had mild COVID-19 (a few samples of this study predate the infection). Cell type and time point are not known.

The rearrangement links TRBV7-9 to TRBJ2-1; maybe TRBD1 (5 bases). The CDR3 is made up of 12 amino acids. The germline CDR1 and CDR2 sequences are SEHNR and FQNEAQ (reference sequence). V lost 8 bases, J lost 9 bases, and 14 bases lay in between. CDR3 protein: CASHDSLGEQFF. DNA for the CDR3: TGTGCCAGCCACGACAGCTTGGGTGAGCAGTTCTTC.

This clonotype was seen only a few times. The V call is TRBV4-3, the J call TRBJ1-2; D is unclear. This CDR3 spans 14 amino acids. Trimming stripped 6 bases from V and 5 bases from J, with 16 bases between. Germline CDR1 and CDR2: LGHNA and YSLEER. This CDR3 reads CASSRSEGPYGYTF. The CDR3 DNA reads TGCGCCAGCAGTCGGTCTGAGGGCCCGTATGGCTACACCTTC.

The chain recombines TRBV6-5 with TRBJ1-2; D call uncertain. This CDR3 is 14 amino acids long. Germline V gene sequence: CDR1 MNHEY, CDR2 SVGAGI. The V and J ends lost 6 bases and 0 bases respectively, with 11 bases between them. Here the CDR3 reads CASRAPGSNYGYTF. The DNA for the CDR3 is TGTGCCAGCAGAGCACCAGGATCTAACTATGGCTACACCTTC.

The rearrangement joins TRBV5-1 to TRBJ2-7; 7 bases fit TRBD1. The junction had 5 bases not matched to a gene; V was cut back by 4 bases and J by 4 bases. This CDR3 has 13 amino acids. Per germline, CDR1 SGHRS and CDR2 YFSETQ. The CDR3 DNA reads TGCGCCAGCAGCCGGGGACAGACGTACGAGCAGTACTTC. Translated, it gives CASSRGQTYEQYF.

This clonotype was seen only a few times. The CDR3 nucleotides are TGTGCCAGCAGACCAATTAGGGGGCGTCTCTTCCCTGAAGCTTTCTTT. Its protein product is CASRPIRGRLFPEAFF. V is TRBV21-1 and J is TRBJ1-1; TRBD1 is the table's D call and was not checked against the DNA. TRBV21-1 is marked as a pseudogene. CDR3 length: 16 residues.

This clonotype was observed at least ten times. The CDR3 reads CASSLGQRNYGYTF. The CDR3 DNA sequence: TGCGCCAGCAGCTTGGGACAGAGAAACTATGGCTACACCTTC. The rearrangement uses TRBV5-1 and TRBJ1-2; weak D call: TRBD1 (5 bases). CDR3 length: 14 amino acids. CDR1 is SGHRS and CDR2 is YFSETQ in the germline V gene. The ends were cut back, 0 bases at V and 2 bases at J, with 8 bases in the middle.

The rearrangement uses TRBV6-2 or TRBV6-3 and TRBJ2-7; unclear D gene. CDR1 is MNHEY, CDR2 SVGEGT, per germline. The V end lost 5 bases, the J end lost 6 bases, and 17 bases lay between the germline ends. This CDR3 region has 14 residues. The CDR3 sequence: CASSPRIEGSEQYF. The CDR3 DNA is TGTGCCAGCAGTCCTCGGATCGAAGGAAGCGAGCAGTACTTC.

This clonotype came up once. This chain connects TRBV6-5 to TRBJ1-4; weak D call: TRBD1 (5 bases). Deletions cut 0 bases from V and 6 bases from J, with 8 bases between. The germline V gene has CDR1 MNHEY and CDR2 SVGAGI. The CDR3 has 14 residues. CDR3 residues: CASSYSSGDEKLFF. CDR3 sequence (DNA): TGTGCCAGCAGTTACTCGTCGGGGGATGAAAAACTGTTTTTT.

This clonotype was observed a few times. The chain recombines TRBV7-9 with TRBJ1-1, with D unclear. Trimming shortened V by 3 bases and J by 4 bases, and 12 bases separated the two germline ends. The CDR3 has 14 residues. The germline gives CDR1 SEHNR, CDR2 FQNEAQ (reference sequence). The CDR3 loop is CASSFGHLGTEAFF. The CDR3 bases are TGTGCCAGCAGCTTCGGGCATTTGGGCACTGAAGCTTTCTTT.

This clonotype was counted a few times. V is TRBV9 and J is TRBJ1-1, with TRBD1 matching 8 bases. CDR3 length equals 17 residues. CDR1 is SGDLS and CDR2 is YYNGEE in the germline V gene. V shed 2 bases and J 4 bases; nucleotides not matched to a gene: 13. CDR3 bases: TGTGCCAGCAGCGTGGGAGAAGGACAGGGAGGAGCCACTGAAGCTTTCTTT. It encodes CASSVGEGQGGATEAFF. The full variable domain, completed using reference TRBV9 and TRBJ1-1, is DSGVTQTPKHLITATGQRVTLRCSPRSGDLSVYWYQQSLDQGLQFLIQYYNGEERAKGNILERFSAQQFPDLHSELNLSSLELGDSALYFCASSVGEGQGGATEAFFGQGTRLTVV.

The chain combines TRBV3-1 with TRBJ1-1, with D possibly being TRBD1 (5 bases). Deletions cut 7 bases from V and 1 base from J, with 10 bases between. CDR1 LGHDT and CDR2 YNNKEL come from the germline V gene (reference sequence). The CDR3 sequence is 13 residues long. The CDR3 DNA is TGTGCCAGCACCACTCAGGGGAACACTGAAGCTTTCTTT. Amino acids: CASTTQGNTEAFF. Full variable domain (outside the CDR3, taken from reference TRBV3-1 and TRBJ1-1): DTAVSQTPKYLVTQMGNDKSIKCEQNLGHDTMYWYKQDSKKFLKIMFSYNNKELIINETVPNRFSPKSPDKAHLNLHINSLELGDSAVYFCASTTQGNTEAFFGQGTRLTVV.

This rearrangement joins TRBV5-4 to TRBJ1-2; no definite D call. Germline assignment: CDR1 SGHNT and CDR2 YYREEE (reference sequence). The CDR3 loop spans 15 amino acids. V was pared by 6 bases and J by 4 bases, with 19 bases between. Here the CDR3 reads CASTLSVGLSYGYTF. Written as DNA, the CDR3 is TGTGCCAGCACGCTCTCTGTAGGACTGAGCTATGGCTACACCTTC.

This clonotype turned up a few times. The J gene is TRBJ2-4, the V gene TRBV7-2; D ambiguous. The V end was cut by 0 bases, the J end by 10 bases, with 10 bases between. CDR3 size: 13 residues. Germline V CDR1 and CDR2: SGHTA, FQGNSA. CDR3 amino acids: CASSLASGMIQYF. CDR3 bases: TGTGCCAGCAGCTTAGCGTCAGGCATGATTCAGTACTTC. The full variable domain, with the rest looked up from reference TRBV7-2 and TRBJ2-4, is GAGVSQSPSNKVTEKGKDVELRCDPISGHTALYWYRQSLGQGLEFLIYFQGNSAPDKSGLPSDRFSAERTGGSVSTLTIQRTQQEDSAVYLCASSLASGMIQYFGAGTRLSVL.

This clonotype came up a few times. This chain joins TRBV5-1 and TRBJ2-5; no definite D call. The CDR3 consists of 14 residues. The germline CDR1 and CDR2 sequences are SGHRS and YFSETQ. V lost 0 bases and J 0 bases, leaving 6 bases between the germline ends. This chain's CDR3 is CASSLDADQETQYF. The CDR3 DNA sequence: TGCGCCAGCAGCTTGGATGCGGACCAAGAGACCCAGTACTTC.

This clonotype came up a few times. CDR3 coding DNA: TGTGCCAGCAGTTCGGCCCTAGCATTCGAGGCGGGGGGGCTGAACACTGAAGCTTTCTTT. Amino acid sequence: CASSSALAFEAGGLNTEAFF. The chain employs TRBV7-8 and TRBJ1-1; TRBD1 is a possible D gene (6 bases). Germline-derived CDR1 and CDR2 are SGHVS and FQNEAQ. V was clipped by 6 bases and J by 0 bases, with 29 bases between them. The CDR3 consists of 20 residues.

This clonotype was observed a handful of times. The CDR3 sequence is CASSGRPGTKAKNIQYF. CDR3 DNA: TGTGCCAGCAGCGGGCGCCCCGGGACGAAAGCCAAAAACATTCAGTACTTC. The chain recombines TRBV5-6 with TRBJ2-4; either TRBD1 or TRBD2 may supply D (5 bases each). V was trimmed by 4 bases and J by 0 bases, leaving 17 bases between them. The V gene's germline CDR1 is SGHDT and CDR2 YYEEEE. The length of the CDR3 is 17 residues. Using reference TRBV5-6 and TRBJ2-4 for the parts outside the CDR3, the full variable domain is DAGVTQSPTHLIKTRGQQVTLRCSPKSGHDTVSWYQQALGQGPQFIFQYYEEEERQRGNFPDRFSGHQFPNYSSELNVNALLLGDSALYLCASSGRPGTKAKNIQYFGAGTRLSVL.

At least ten counts were recorded for this clonotype. This chain links TRBV11-2 with TRBJ1-2; possible D gene TRBD1, 5 bases. Germline V gives CDR1 SGHAT, CDR2 FQNNGV. The CDR3 contains 12 residues. The V end lost 3 bases, the J end lost 6 bases, and 8 bases lay between the germline ends. This CDR3 reads CASSLGLDGYTF. The CDR3 DNA reads as TGTGCCAGCAGCTTGGGACTTGATGGCTACACCTTC.

V usage is TRBV4-1 and J usage is TRBJ1-2; TRBD1 matches 8 bases. The junction had 11 bases not matched to a gene; V was cut back by 5 bases and J by 0 bases. The CDR3 has 17 amino acids. Germline V gene sequence: CDR1 MGHRA, CDR2 YSYEKL. The chain's CDR3 is CASSAPGGGSANYGYTF. The CDR3 region has the DNA TGCGCCAGCAGCGCGCCAGGGGGCGGAAGCGCTAACTATGGCTACACCTTC.

This clonotype appeared a few times. J is TRBJ2-3 and V is TRBV9; 9 bases fit TRBD2. CDR3 size: 17 residues. CDR1 SGDLS and CDR2 YYNGEE come from the germline V gene. V lost 0 bases to trimming and J lost 0 bases; unmatched junction nucleotides: 5. The CDR3 protein is CASSVGLAGSSTDTQYF. CDR3 nucleotides: TGTGCCAGCAGCGTAGGTCTAGCGGGGTCTAGCACAGATACGCAGTATTTT.

At least ten counts were recorded for this clonotype. The chain is built from TRBV7-2 and TRBJ2-1; the match to TRBD1 covers 8 bases. The CDR3 extends over 14 amino acids. Germline loops: CDR1 SGHTA, CDR2 FQGNSA. The V segment lost 3 bases and the J segment 6 bases; nucleotides outside the gene matches: 4. The CDR3 DNA is TGTGCCAGCAGCTTGGACCAGGGGGCCAATGAGCAGTTCTTC. Translating it yields CASSLDQGANEQFF. The entire variable domain, with the rest obtained from reference TRBV7-2 and TRBJ2-1, is as follows: GAGVSQSPSNKVTEKGKDVELRCDPISGHTALYWYRQSLGQGLEFLIYFQGNSAPDKSGLPSDRFSAERTGGSVSTLTIQRTQQEDSAVYLCASSLDQGANEQFFGPGTRLTVL.

Only a few counts were recorded for this clonotype. The rearrangement links TRBV6-5 to TRBJ2-5; TRBD2 is a possible D gene (6 bases). The CDR3 length is 14 residues. V gave up 0 bases and J gave up 8 bases, with 13 bases separating them. Germline lookup yields CDR1 MNHEY and CDR2 SVGAGI. CDR3 loop: CASSYSGTPDTQYF. As DNA, the CDR3 is TGTGCCAGCAGTTACTCCGGGACTCCAGACACCCAGTACTTC.

This sequence joins TRBV7-9 and TRBJ2-3; perhaps TRBD2 as D (5 bases). The CDR3 contains 13 residues. Germline CDR1 SEHNR, CDR2 FQNEAQ (reference sequence). The ends were cut back, 5 bases at V and 14 bases at J, with 20 bases in the middle. The CDR3 DNA follows: TGTGCCAGCAGCCCGCCGTACAGTCCCGAGGGGTATTTT. Its protein product is CASSPPYSPEGYF.

The J gene is TRBJ2-5, the V gene TRBV6-5; the match to TRBD2 covers 8 bases. Germline assignment: CDR1 MNHEY and CDR2 SVGAGI. The CDR3 contains 14 residues. J lost 4 bases, V lost 11 bases, and 12 bases had no gene match. DNA of the CDR3: TGTGCCTGCCGGGAGCGGGGGATCCGAGAGACCCAGTACTTC. This gives the protein CACRERGIRETQYF.